This entry lists 30 T cell receptor beta chains sequenced from one sample in a study of blood T cell repertoires in COVID-19. Sequenced by immunoSEQ multiplex PCR; TCRdb stores in-frame clones only, minus some. The profile shows around 110,000 clones, approximately 86% of them singletons. Sequences were obtained from peripheral blood. The receptor set was obtained from a man aged 35-49 years with acute or convalescent COVID-19.

The table lists this clone with a count of one. The chain uses TRBV5-4 and TRBJ1-2; a possible D gene is TRBD1 (5 bases). In germline, CDR1 is SGHNT, CDR2 YYREEE (reference sequence). The CDR3 has 13 amino acids. Trimming cost V 4 bases and J 5 bases, with 12 bases left between them. CDR3 sequence (DNA): TGTGCCAGCAGCATAAGGGGTATATATGGCTACACCTTC. Its protein product is CASSIRGIYGYTF.

CDR3 in amino acids: CASSYGQATPESIQYF. The CDR3 region has the DNA TGTGCCAGCAGTTATGGACAGGCGACCCCCGAAAGCATTCAGTACTTC. This rearrangement joins TRBV6-6 to TRBJ2-4; TRBD1 matches 7 bases. Germline CDR1 MNHNY, CDR2 SVGAGI (reference sequence). The CDR3 has 16 residues. The ends lost 3 bases at V and 9 bases at J; junction bases unmatched: 14.

The rearrangement links TRBV5-1 to TRBJ2-1; 7 bases map to TRBD1. The trim removed 1 base at V and 6 bases at J, leaving 1 base unmatched. Germline values: CDR1 SGHRS, CDR2 YFSETQ. The length of the CDR3 is 13 residues. The CDR3 coding sequence is TGCGCCAGCAGCTTGAACAGGGGCAATGAGCAGTTCTTC. It translates to CASSLNRGNEQFF.

The V call is TRBV27, the J call TRBJ1-6; no reliable D call. Deletions cut 11 bases from V and 0 bases from J, with 14 bases between. The CDR3 has 15 amino acids. CDR1 MNHEY and CDR2 SMNVEV come from the germline V gene (reference sequence). The CDR3 loop is CALGRRSSYNSPLHF. The CDR3 DNA sequence: TGTGCCCTCGGCCGAAGGAGCTCCTATAATTCACCCCTCCACTTT.

The chain recombines TRBV6-4 with TRBJ1-2; D ambiguous. The V end was cut by 7 bases, the J end by 0 bases, with 21 bases between. The CDR3 spans 17 residues. Germline CDR1 is MRHNA and CDR2 is SNTAGT. In DNA, the CDR3 is TGTGCCAGCAATACCACAGAAGCCCCAAACACTAACTATGGCTACACCTTC. Translated, it gives CASNTTEAPNTNYGYTF.

The chain is built from TRBV5-6 and TRBJ2-3; D is unresolved. V lost 4 bases and J 1 base, leaving 7 bases between the germline ends. Germline-derived CDR1 and CDR2 are SGHDT and YYEEEE. The CDR3 runs to 13 residues. CDR3 in amino acids: CASSPGGTDTQYF. The CDR3 DNA reads as TGTGCCAGCAGCCCGGGTGGCACAGATACGCAGTATTTT.

This clone was observed a handful of times. The V gene is TRBV4-3, the J gene TRBJ2-5; D possibly corresponds to TRBD1 (5 bases). This CDR3 contains 15 residues. V was pared by 3 bases and J by 5 bases, with 16 bases between. Germline-derived CDR1 and CDR2 are LGHNA and YSLEER. The CDR3 here is CASSQLPGLRETQYF. DNA of the CDR3: TGCGCCAGCAGCCAGTTGCCAGGGCTTAGGGAGACCCAGTACTTC.

The chain links TRBV7-9 to TRBJ1-1, with D unclear. The CDR3 runs to 15 residues. Germline assignment: CDR1 SEHNR and CDR2 FQNEAQ (reference sequence). V dropped 4 bases and J dropped 5 bases, with 17 bases sitting between them. The CDR3 nucleotides are TGTGCCAGCAGCTATAGTTCCGGGGTTGGGACTGAAGCTTTCTTT. It translates to CASSYSSGVGTEAFF.

The rearrangement uses TRBV9 and TRBJ2-1, with 7 positions matching TRBD1. Losses at the gene ends were 1 base for V and 9 bases for J; bases not matched to a gene: 7. The CDR3 is 14 amino acids. Germline-derived CDR1 and CDR2 are SGDLS and YYNGEE. The CDR3 spells CASSVKGAGFEQFF. As DNA, the CDR3 is TGTGCCAGCAGCGTAAAGGGGGCGGGCTTTGAGCAGTTCTTC. Full variable domain (rest looked up from reference TRBV9 and TRBJ2-1): DSGVTQTPKHLITATGQRVTLRCSPRSGDLSVYWYQQSLDQGLQFLIQYYNGEERAKGNILERFSAQQFPDLHSELNLSSLELGDSALYFCASSVKGAGFEQFFGPGTRLTVL.

The rearrangement joins TRBV12-5 to TRBJ2-7, with 8 bases aligning to TRBD1. This CDR3 spans 14 amino acids. Germline lookup yields CDR1 LGHNT and CDR2 FRNRAP. V shed 4 bases and J 1 base; nucleotides not matched to a gene: 3. The CDR3 reads CASGSGQVSYEQYF. The CDR3 DNA reads TGTGCTAGTGGTTCGGGACAGGTTTCCTACGAGCAGTACTTC.

The chain links TRBV9 to TRBJ2-1, with a weak D call TRBD2 (5 bases). Trimming took off 0 bases at V and 5 bases at J, with 9 bases between the two ends. The CDR3 totals 14 residues. Germline V gene data show CDR1 as SGDLS and CDR2 as YYNGEE. CDR3 bases: TGTGCCAGCAGCGTAGCGGGGAGCAACAATGAGCAGTTCTTC. Encoded protein: CASSVAGSNNEQFF.

This rearrangement joins TRBV7-2 to TRBJ2-5; 9 bases are a match to TRBD2. The length of the CDR3 is 15 residues. With 5 bases clipped from V and 4 bases from J, the junction kept 8 bases outside the gene matches. Germline CDR1 is SGHTA and CDR2 is FQGNSA. CDR3 bases: TGTGCCAGCAGCACCAGACTAGCGGTACGAGAGACCCAGTACTTC. Translating it yields CASSTRLAVRETQYF.

The chain couples TRBV4-3 to TRBJ2-5, with 7 bases fitting TRBD1. Looked up from germline, CDR1 is LGHNA and CDR2 is YSLEER. The length of the CDR3 is 15 residues. Trimming took 1 base from V and 2 from J; bases not matched to a gene: 4. CDR3 sequence: CASSQGGQRQETQYF. In nucleotides, the CDR3 is TGCGCCAGCAGCCAAGGGGGACAGAGACAAGAGACCCAGTACTTC.

V gene TRBV25-1 combines with J gene TRBJ1-2; 7 bases map to TRBD1. Germline V gene sequence: CDR1 MGHDK, CDR2 SYGVNS. CDR3 size: 13 residues. J gave up 5 bases and V 5 bases, and 5 bases lay outside the gene matches. This chain's CDR3 is CASSIPGGYGYTF. The CDR3 DNA follows: TGTGCCAGCAGTATCCCAGGGGGGTATGGCTACACCTTC.

The V gene is TRBV7-2, the J gene TRBJ2-7; D not certain. V lost 1 base and J lost 0, with 10 bases in between. The CDR3 sequence is 15 residues long. Germline lookup yields CDR1 SGHTA and CDR2 FQGNSA. The CDR3 coding sequence is TGTGCCAGCAGCTTAGGTGGTGGGCGCTCCTACGAGCAGTACTTC. It encodes CASSLGGGRSYEQYF.

CDR3 in DNA: TGCGCCAGCAGCCTCGGACAGGGGAACGAGCAGTACTTC. Translation gives CASSLGQGNEQYF. The chain recombines TRBV5-1 with TRBJ2-7; 9 nucleotides agree with TRBD1. Unmatched junction bases numbered 4, after V lost 4 bases and J lost 5 bases. Per germline, CDR1 SGHRS and CDR2 YFSETQ. The CDR3 is made up of 13 amino acids.

The CDR3 sequence is CASSLGTGFVEQFF. The CDR3 DNA is TGTGCCAGCAGCTTAGGAACAGGGTTCGTCGAACAGTTCTTC. The chain recombines TRBV11-3 with TRBJ2-1, with D maybe TRBD1 (6 bases). Trimming removed 1 base at V and 13 bases at J, with 17 bases between. Germline lookup yields CDR1 SGHNT and CDR2 YENEEA. The CDR3 sequence is 14 residues long.

The rearrangement uses TRBV7-9 and TRBJ2-5; D may be TRBD2 (5 bases). CDR1 is SEHNR, CDR2 FQNEAQ, per germline (reference sequence). The CDR3 runs 18 residues. V gave up 1 base and J gave up 7 bases, with 25 bases separating them. The CDR3 DNA reads TGTGCCAGCAGCTTAGTGATTGGTTTTGTAGGCCCCGGAGGGACCCAGTACTTC. This encodes CASSLVIGFVGPGGTQYF. The entire variable domain, with the rest obtained from reference TRBV7-9 and TRBJ2-5, is as follows: DTGVSQNPRHKITKRGQNVTFRCDPISEHNRLYWYRQTLGQGPEFLTYFQNEAQLEKSRLLSDRFSAERPKGSFSTLEIQRTEQGDSAMYLCASSLVIGFVGPGGTQYFGPGTRLLVL.

This chain's CDR3 is CASSTGTGSHEQYF. As DNA, the CDR3 is TGTGCCAGCAGCACCGGGACAGGGTCCCACGAGCAGTACTTC. This chain uses TRBV5-6 with TRBJ2-7; 9 positions agree with TRBD1. V lost 4 bases to trimming and J lost 5 bases; unmatched junction nucleotides: 7. The germline gives CDR1 SGHDT, CDR2 YYEEEE. This CDR3 region has 14 residues.

The CDR3 loop reads CASSRQHYSNQPQHF. DNA for the CDR3: TGTGCCAGTAGCCGTCAACACTATAGCAATCAGCCCCAGCATTTT. The V call is TRBV19, the J call TRBJ1-5, with unresolved D. Germline V lookup: CDR1 LNHDA, CDR2 SQIVND (reference sequence). The V end lost 6 bases, the J end lost 0 bases, and 12 bases lay between the germline ends. CDR3 length equals 15 residues.

This chain uses TRBV4-3 with TRBJ1-2; D may be TRBD1 (5 bases). V was pared by 0 bases and J by 2 bases, with 10 bases between. CDR3 size: 15 residues. The germline V gene encodes CDR1 LGHNA and CDR2 YSLEER. CDR3 sequence (DNA): TGCGCCAGCAGCCAAGAGAACAGGTTAAACTATGGCTACACCTTC. This translates into CASSQENRLNYGYTF.

This chain joins TRBV27 and TRBJ2-7, with 10 bases matching TRBD1. J was trimmed by 0 bases and V by 5 bases; bases with no gene match: 4. Germline CDR1 reads MNHEY; CDR2 reads SMNVEV (reference sequence). The CDR3 has 15 residues. CDR3 protein: CASSLRTGGSYEQYF. DNA for the CDR3: TGTGCCAGCAGTCTCCGGACAGGGGGCTCCTACGAGCAGTACTTC.

The genes are TRBV18 and TRBJ2-2, with 8 bases identical to TRBD2. Germline V gene sequence: CDR1 KGHSH, CDR2 LQKENI. The CDR3 totals 18 residues. V was clipped by 3 bases and J by 0 bases; unmatched bases: 9. In DNA form, the CDR3 reads TGTGCCAGCTCACCCCCTAGTAGCGGGACCGCGAACACCGGGGAGCTGTTTTTT. Encoded protein: CASSPPSSGTANTGELFF.

V usage is TRBV7-9 and J usage is TRBJ2-2, with D perhaps matching TRBD1 (6 bases). The germline CDR1 and CDR2 sequences are SEHNR and FQNEAQ (reference sequence). V gave up 10 bases and J gave up 4 bases, with 10 bases separating them. There are 12 residues in the CDR3. For the CDR3, the DNA is TGTGCCACAGACAGGTTCACCGGGGAGCTGTTTTTT. It codes for CATDRFTGELFF.

V and J are TRBV18 and TRBJ2-5; D call uncertain. The CDR3 contains 12 residues. The germline V and J ends were trimmed by 2 bases and 4 bases, with 5 bases remaining between them. Per germline, CDR1 KGHSH and CDR2 LQKENI. CDR3 DNA: TGTGCCAGCTCACCAACACGAGAGACCCAGTACTTC. Its protein is CASSPTRETQYF. Full variable domain (rest looked up from reference TRBV18 and TRBJ2-5): NAGVMQNPRHLVRRRGQEARLRCSPMKGHSHVYWYRQLPEEGLKFMVYLQKENIIDESGMPKERFSAEFPKEGPSILRIQQVVRGDSAAYFCASSPTRETQYFGPGTRLLVL.

The chain links TRBV24-1 to TRBJ2-5; TRBD2 aligns across 12 bases. The CDR3 length is 16 residues. Germline trimming cut 6 bases from V and 0 bases from J; bases unmatched to any gene: 4. The germline CDR1 and CDR2 sequences are KGHDR and SFDVKD. The CDR3 bases are TGTGCCACCAGTCCCGGGACTAGCGGGTACCAAGAGACCCAGTACTTC. Its protein product is CATSPGTSGYQETQYF.

The chain is built from TRBV11-1 and TRBJ2-1; D is perhaps TRBD1 (6 bases). This CDR3 has 11 amino acids. CDR1 and CDR2 from the germline V gene are SGHAT and FQDESV (reference sequence). The ends were cut back, 5 bases at V and 8 bases at J, with 7 bases in the middle. CDR3 sequence: CASSGGDEQFF. For the CDR3, the DNA is TGTGCCAGCAGCGGGGGCGATGAGCAGTTCTTC.

The V and J genes are TRBV5-4 and TRBJ2-7, with a weak D call TRBD1 (5 bases). Looked up from germline, CDR1 is SGHNT and CDR2 is YYREEE (reference sequence). With 4 bases removed from V and 3 bases from J, the gap between germline ends came to 8 bases. CDR3 length: 12 residues. CDR3 in DNA: TGTGCCAGCAGCCAGGGTCTCTACGAGCAGTACTTC. Translated: CASSQGLYEQYF.

This clone showed up just once. This sequence joins TRBV6-1 and TRBJ2-7; D gene uncertain. This CDR3 contains 13 residues. The germline V gene has CDR1 MNHNS and CDR2 SASEGT. Trimming left V 3 bases short and J 1 base short, with 7 bases between. The CDR3 is CASSEVRSYEQYF. Here the CDR3 DNA reads TGTGCCAGCAGTGAGGTGAGGTCCTACGAGCAGTACTTC.

The rearrangement uses TRBV9 and TRBJ2-2, with D possibly being TRBD1 (6 bases). Deletions cut 3 bases from V and 3 bases from J, with 12 bases between. This CDR3 has 15 amino acids. The germline V gene has CDR1 SGDLS and CDR2 YYNGEE. In nucleotides, the CDR3 is TGTGCCAGCAGCGAACAGGGAAAGGACACCGGGGAGCTGTTTTTT. Translation: CASSEQGKDTGELFF.